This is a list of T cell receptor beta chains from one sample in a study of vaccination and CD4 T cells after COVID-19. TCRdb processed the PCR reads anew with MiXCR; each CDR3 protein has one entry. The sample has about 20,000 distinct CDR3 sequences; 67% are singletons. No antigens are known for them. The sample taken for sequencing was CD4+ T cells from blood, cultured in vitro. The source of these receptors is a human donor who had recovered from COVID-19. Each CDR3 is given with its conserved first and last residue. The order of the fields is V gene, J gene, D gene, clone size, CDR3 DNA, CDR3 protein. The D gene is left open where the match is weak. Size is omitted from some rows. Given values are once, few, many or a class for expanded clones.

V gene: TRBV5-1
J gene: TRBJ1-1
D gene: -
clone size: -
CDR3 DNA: TGCGCCAGCAGCTTGGTTGGGACGAAGAACACTGAAGCTTTCTTT
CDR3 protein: CASSLVGTKNTEAFF

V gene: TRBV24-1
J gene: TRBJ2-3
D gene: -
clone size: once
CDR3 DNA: TGTGCCACCAGTGGGTTGGGAGACAGGATTAACACAGATACGCAGTATTTT
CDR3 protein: CATSGLGDRINTDTQYF

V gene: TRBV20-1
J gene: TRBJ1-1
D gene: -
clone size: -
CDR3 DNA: TGCAGTGCTAGTTTGACAGTTGAAGCTTTCTTT
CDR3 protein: CSASLTVEAFF

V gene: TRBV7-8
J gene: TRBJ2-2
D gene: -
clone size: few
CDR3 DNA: TGTGCCAGCAGTCGAAATCAGGACACCGGGGAGCTGTTTTTT
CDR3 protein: CASSRNQDTGELFF

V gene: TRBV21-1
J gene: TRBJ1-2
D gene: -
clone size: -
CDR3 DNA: TGTGCCAGCAGCAAAGGTGGCAGGGGGCCGGGATGTAATGGCTACACCTTC
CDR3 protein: CASSKGGRGPGCNGYTF

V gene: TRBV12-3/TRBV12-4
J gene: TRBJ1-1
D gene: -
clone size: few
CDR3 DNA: TGTGCCAGCAGTATCACCCGACAGGTTGCTACTGAAGCTTTCTTT
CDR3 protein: CASSITRQVATEAFF

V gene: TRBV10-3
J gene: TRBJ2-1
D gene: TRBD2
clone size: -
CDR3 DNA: TGTGCCATCAGTGGACTAGCGGGAGGAAATGAGCAGTTCTTC
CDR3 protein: CAISGLAGGNEQFF

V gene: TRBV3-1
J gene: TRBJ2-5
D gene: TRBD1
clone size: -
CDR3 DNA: TGTGCCAGCAGACCGACAGGGATGGGGGAGACCCAGTACTTC
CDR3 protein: CASRPTGMGETQYF

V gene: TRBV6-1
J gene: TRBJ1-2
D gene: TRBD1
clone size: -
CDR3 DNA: TGTGCCAGCACGAAGCAAGGGGGCGCGGGCTACACCTTC
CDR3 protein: CASTKQGGAGYTF

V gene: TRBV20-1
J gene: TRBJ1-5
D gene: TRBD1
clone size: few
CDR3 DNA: TGCAGTGCTAGAATGGACAGGGTCAATCAGCCCCAGCATTTT
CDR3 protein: CSARMDRVNQPQHF

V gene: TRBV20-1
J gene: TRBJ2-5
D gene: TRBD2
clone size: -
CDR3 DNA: TGCAGTGCTCCTCGACTAGCGGGAGTAGGGCAAGAGACCCAGTACTTC
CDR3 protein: CSAPRLAGVGQETQYF

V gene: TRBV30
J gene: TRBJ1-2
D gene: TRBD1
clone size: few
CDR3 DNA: TGTGCCTGGAGCCGAGACAGGGGGACCTATGGCTACACCTTC
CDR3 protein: CAWSRDRGTYGYTF

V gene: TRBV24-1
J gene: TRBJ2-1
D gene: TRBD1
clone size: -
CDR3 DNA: TGTGCCACCAGTGAGACGCCGGGACAGGGGAGGCCAGAGCAGTTCTTC
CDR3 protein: CATSETPGQGRPEQFF

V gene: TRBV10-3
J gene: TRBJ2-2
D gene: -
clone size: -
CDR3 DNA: TGTGCCATCAGTCCCGGGGAGCAGGGTGACACCGGGGAGCTGTTTTTT
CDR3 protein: CAISPGEQGDTGELFF

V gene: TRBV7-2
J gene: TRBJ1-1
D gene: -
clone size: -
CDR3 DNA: TGTGCCAGCAGCTTAGCGCCCAGAATAAACACTGAAGCTTTCTTT
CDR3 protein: CASSLAPRINTEAFF

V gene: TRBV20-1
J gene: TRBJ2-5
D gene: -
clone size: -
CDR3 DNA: TGCAGTGCTAGGACTAGGGAGACCCAGTACTTC
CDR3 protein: CSARTRETQYF

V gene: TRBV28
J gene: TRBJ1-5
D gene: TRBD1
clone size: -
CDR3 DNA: TGTGCCTCACGGGACAGCCACAATCAGCCCCAGCATTTT
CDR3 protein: CASRDSHNQPQHF

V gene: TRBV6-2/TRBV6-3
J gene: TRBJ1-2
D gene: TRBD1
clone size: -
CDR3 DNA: TGTGCCAGCAGAAAGACAGGGGAGTTTGGCTACACCTTC
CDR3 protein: CASRKTGEFGYTF

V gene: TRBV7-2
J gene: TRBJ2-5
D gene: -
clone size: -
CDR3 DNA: TGTGCCAGCACCACTTACTCCCAAGAGACCCAGTACTTC
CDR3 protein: CASTTYSQETQYF

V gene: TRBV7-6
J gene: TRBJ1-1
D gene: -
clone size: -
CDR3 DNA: TGTGCCAGCAGCTTACAGGGGAATACTGAAGCTTTCTTT
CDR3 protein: CASSLQGNTEAFF

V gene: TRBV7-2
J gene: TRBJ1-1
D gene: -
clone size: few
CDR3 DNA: TGTGCCAGCAGCCAGGACAGCTCCAACACTGAAGCTTTCTTT
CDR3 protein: CASSQDSSNTEAFF

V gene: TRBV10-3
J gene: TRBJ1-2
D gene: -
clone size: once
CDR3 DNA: TGTGCCATATCGACTGGGTTGAACTATGGCTACACCTTC
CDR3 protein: CAISTGLNYGYTF

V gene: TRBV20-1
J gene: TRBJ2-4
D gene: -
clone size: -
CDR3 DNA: TGCAGTGCCCCTCAAGGAGACAGTTGGGGGGCCAAAAACATTCAGTACTTC
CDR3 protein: CSAPQGDSWGAKNIQYF

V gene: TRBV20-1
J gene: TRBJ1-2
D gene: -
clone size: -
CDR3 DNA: TGCAGTGCCGGCCGGGGTTCTGGCTATGGCTACACCTTC
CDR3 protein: CSAGRGSGYGYTF

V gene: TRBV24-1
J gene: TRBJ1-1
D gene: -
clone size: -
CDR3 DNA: TGTGCCACCCGGGGTGGCAACACGAACACTGAAGCTTTCTTT
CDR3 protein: CATRGGNTNTEAFF

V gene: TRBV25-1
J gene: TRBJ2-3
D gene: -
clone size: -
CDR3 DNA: TGTGCCAGCAGTGAATTAGTTAGCACAGATACGCAGTATTTT
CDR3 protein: CASSELVSTDTQYF

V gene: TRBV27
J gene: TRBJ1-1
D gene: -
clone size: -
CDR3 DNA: TGTGCCAGCAGTTTATCGAGGGGGGGTGACACTGAAGCTTTCTTT
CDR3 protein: CASSLSRGGDTEAFF

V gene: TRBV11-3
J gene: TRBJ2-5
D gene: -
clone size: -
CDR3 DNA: TGTGCCAGCAGCCTTGGTCACACCCAAGAGACCCAGTACTTC
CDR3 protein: CASSLGHTQETQYF

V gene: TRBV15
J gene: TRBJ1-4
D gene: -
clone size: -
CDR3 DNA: TGTGCCACCAGCAGAGATGATGGGGGAAAACTGTTTTTT
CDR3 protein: CATSRDDGGKLFF

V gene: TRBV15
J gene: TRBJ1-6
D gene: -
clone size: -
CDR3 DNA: TGTGCCACCAGCAGAGATAGTGAATCACCCCTCCACTTT
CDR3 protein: CATSRDSESPLHF

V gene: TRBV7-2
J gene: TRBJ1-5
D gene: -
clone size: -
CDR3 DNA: TGTGCCAGCAGACCCGTGGGTGCAGTCAATCAGCCCCAGCATTTT
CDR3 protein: CASRPVGAVNQPQHF

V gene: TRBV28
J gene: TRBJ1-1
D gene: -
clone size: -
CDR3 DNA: TGTGCCAGCAGTTTATTCGCAGTGAGAGGTGGCACTGAAGCTTTCTTT
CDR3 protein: CASSLFAVRGGTEAFF

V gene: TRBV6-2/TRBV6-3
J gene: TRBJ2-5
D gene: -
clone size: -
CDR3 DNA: TGTGCCAGCAGTTATCCGCAGACCCAGTACTTC
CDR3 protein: CASSYPQTQYF

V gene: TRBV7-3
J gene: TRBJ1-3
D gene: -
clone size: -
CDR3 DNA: TGTGCCAGCAGCTCCCCGGGACCGAGCTCTGGAAACACCATATATTTT
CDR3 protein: CASSSPGPSSGNTIYF

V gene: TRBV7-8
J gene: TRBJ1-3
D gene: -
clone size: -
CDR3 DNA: TGTGCCAGCTCTCGGACTGGAAACACCATATATTTT
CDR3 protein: CASSRTGNTIYF

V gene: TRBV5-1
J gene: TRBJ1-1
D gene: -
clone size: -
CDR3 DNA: TGCGCCAGCAGCCCGACGACCGGCTCGAACACTGAAGCTTTCTTT
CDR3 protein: CASSPTTGSNTEAFF

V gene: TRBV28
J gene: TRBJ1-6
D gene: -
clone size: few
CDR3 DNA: TGTGCCAGCACCAAGGGTCACTCCTATAATTCACCCCTCCACTTT
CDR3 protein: CASTKGHSYNSPLHF

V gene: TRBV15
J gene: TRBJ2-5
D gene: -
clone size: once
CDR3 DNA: TGTGCCACCAGCAGAGATAAGCAGACCCAGTACTTC
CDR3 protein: CATSRDKQTQYF

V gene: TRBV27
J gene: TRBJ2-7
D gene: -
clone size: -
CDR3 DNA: TGTGCCAGCAGCCAAAAACAGTTTTTATCCCCCTACGAGCAGTACTTC
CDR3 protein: CASSQKQFLSPYEQYF

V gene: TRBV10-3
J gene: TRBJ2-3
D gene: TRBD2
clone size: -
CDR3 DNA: TGTGCCATCAGTGTGCGGGGAGGGCTGGGCACAGATACGCAGTATTTT
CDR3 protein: CAISVRGGLGTDTQYF

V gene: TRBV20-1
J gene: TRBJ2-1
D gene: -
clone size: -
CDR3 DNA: TGCAGTGCTAGAGATGTCGCTAGCGACGATGAGCAGTTCTTC
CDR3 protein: CSARDVASDDEQFF

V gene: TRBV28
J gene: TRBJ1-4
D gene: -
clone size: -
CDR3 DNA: TGTGCCAGCACCTGGGGGGGGGCTGGAAAACTGTTTTTT
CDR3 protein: CASTWGGAGKLFF

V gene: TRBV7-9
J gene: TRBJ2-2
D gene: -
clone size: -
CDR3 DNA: TGTGCCAGCAGCTTAGGAACCCGGACCGGGGAGCTGTTTTTT
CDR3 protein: CASSLGTRTGELFF

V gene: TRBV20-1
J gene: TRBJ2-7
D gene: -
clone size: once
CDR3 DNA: TGCAGTGCTCAACAGGGATCCTACGAGCAGTACTTC
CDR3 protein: CSAQQGSYEQYF

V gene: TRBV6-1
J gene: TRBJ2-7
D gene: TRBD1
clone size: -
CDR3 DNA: TGTGCCAGCACTCGGGACAGGGGTGGATACGAGCAGTACTTC
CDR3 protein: CASTRDRGGYEQYF

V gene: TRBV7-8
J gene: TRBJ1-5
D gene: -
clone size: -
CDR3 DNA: TGTGCCAGCAGCAGGACAGACAATCAGCCCCAGCATTTT
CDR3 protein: CASSRTDNQPQHF

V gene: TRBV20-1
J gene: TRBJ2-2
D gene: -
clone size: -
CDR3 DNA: TGCAGTGCTAGAGGGGGGTGGCAGGACAACGGGGAGCTGTTTTTT
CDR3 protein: CSARGGWQDNGELFF

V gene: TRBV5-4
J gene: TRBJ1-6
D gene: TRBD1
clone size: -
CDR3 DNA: TGTGCCAGCAGCTTTTACGACAGGGGTGACTCACCCCTCCACTTT
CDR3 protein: CASSFYDRGDSPLHF

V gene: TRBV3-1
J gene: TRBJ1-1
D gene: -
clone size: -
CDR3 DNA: TGTGCCAGCAGCCAATCCGGGGGTAGGTCTGAAGCTTTCTTT
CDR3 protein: CASSQSGGRSEAFF

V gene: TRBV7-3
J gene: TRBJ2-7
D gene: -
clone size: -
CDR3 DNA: TGTGCCAGCAGCTTTCTGCCGGACCAGCAGTACTTC
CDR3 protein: CASSFLPDQQYF

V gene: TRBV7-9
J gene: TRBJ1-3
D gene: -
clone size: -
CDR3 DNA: TGTGCCAGCAGGGGCAGCTCTGGAAACACCATATATTTT
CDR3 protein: CASRGSSGNTIYF